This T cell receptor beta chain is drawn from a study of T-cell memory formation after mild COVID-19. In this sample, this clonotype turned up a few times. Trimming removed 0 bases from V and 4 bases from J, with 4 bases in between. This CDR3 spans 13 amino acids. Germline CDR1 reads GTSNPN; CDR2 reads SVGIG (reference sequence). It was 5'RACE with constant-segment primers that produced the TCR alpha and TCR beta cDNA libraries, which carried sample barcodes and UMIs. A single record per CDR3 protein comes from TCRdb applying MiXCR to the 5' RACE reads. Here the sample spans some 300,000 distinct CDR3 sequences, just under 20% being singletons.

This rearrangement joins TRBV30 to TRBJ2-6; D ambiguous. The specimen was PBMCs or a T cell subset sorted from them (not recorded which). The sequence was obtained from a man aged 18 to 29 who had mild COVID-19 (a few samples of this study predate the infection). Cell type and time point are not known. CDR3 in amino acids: CAWSVGGANVLTF. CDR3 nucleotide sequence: TGTGCCTGGAGTGTAGGCGGGGCCAACGTCCTGACTTTC.